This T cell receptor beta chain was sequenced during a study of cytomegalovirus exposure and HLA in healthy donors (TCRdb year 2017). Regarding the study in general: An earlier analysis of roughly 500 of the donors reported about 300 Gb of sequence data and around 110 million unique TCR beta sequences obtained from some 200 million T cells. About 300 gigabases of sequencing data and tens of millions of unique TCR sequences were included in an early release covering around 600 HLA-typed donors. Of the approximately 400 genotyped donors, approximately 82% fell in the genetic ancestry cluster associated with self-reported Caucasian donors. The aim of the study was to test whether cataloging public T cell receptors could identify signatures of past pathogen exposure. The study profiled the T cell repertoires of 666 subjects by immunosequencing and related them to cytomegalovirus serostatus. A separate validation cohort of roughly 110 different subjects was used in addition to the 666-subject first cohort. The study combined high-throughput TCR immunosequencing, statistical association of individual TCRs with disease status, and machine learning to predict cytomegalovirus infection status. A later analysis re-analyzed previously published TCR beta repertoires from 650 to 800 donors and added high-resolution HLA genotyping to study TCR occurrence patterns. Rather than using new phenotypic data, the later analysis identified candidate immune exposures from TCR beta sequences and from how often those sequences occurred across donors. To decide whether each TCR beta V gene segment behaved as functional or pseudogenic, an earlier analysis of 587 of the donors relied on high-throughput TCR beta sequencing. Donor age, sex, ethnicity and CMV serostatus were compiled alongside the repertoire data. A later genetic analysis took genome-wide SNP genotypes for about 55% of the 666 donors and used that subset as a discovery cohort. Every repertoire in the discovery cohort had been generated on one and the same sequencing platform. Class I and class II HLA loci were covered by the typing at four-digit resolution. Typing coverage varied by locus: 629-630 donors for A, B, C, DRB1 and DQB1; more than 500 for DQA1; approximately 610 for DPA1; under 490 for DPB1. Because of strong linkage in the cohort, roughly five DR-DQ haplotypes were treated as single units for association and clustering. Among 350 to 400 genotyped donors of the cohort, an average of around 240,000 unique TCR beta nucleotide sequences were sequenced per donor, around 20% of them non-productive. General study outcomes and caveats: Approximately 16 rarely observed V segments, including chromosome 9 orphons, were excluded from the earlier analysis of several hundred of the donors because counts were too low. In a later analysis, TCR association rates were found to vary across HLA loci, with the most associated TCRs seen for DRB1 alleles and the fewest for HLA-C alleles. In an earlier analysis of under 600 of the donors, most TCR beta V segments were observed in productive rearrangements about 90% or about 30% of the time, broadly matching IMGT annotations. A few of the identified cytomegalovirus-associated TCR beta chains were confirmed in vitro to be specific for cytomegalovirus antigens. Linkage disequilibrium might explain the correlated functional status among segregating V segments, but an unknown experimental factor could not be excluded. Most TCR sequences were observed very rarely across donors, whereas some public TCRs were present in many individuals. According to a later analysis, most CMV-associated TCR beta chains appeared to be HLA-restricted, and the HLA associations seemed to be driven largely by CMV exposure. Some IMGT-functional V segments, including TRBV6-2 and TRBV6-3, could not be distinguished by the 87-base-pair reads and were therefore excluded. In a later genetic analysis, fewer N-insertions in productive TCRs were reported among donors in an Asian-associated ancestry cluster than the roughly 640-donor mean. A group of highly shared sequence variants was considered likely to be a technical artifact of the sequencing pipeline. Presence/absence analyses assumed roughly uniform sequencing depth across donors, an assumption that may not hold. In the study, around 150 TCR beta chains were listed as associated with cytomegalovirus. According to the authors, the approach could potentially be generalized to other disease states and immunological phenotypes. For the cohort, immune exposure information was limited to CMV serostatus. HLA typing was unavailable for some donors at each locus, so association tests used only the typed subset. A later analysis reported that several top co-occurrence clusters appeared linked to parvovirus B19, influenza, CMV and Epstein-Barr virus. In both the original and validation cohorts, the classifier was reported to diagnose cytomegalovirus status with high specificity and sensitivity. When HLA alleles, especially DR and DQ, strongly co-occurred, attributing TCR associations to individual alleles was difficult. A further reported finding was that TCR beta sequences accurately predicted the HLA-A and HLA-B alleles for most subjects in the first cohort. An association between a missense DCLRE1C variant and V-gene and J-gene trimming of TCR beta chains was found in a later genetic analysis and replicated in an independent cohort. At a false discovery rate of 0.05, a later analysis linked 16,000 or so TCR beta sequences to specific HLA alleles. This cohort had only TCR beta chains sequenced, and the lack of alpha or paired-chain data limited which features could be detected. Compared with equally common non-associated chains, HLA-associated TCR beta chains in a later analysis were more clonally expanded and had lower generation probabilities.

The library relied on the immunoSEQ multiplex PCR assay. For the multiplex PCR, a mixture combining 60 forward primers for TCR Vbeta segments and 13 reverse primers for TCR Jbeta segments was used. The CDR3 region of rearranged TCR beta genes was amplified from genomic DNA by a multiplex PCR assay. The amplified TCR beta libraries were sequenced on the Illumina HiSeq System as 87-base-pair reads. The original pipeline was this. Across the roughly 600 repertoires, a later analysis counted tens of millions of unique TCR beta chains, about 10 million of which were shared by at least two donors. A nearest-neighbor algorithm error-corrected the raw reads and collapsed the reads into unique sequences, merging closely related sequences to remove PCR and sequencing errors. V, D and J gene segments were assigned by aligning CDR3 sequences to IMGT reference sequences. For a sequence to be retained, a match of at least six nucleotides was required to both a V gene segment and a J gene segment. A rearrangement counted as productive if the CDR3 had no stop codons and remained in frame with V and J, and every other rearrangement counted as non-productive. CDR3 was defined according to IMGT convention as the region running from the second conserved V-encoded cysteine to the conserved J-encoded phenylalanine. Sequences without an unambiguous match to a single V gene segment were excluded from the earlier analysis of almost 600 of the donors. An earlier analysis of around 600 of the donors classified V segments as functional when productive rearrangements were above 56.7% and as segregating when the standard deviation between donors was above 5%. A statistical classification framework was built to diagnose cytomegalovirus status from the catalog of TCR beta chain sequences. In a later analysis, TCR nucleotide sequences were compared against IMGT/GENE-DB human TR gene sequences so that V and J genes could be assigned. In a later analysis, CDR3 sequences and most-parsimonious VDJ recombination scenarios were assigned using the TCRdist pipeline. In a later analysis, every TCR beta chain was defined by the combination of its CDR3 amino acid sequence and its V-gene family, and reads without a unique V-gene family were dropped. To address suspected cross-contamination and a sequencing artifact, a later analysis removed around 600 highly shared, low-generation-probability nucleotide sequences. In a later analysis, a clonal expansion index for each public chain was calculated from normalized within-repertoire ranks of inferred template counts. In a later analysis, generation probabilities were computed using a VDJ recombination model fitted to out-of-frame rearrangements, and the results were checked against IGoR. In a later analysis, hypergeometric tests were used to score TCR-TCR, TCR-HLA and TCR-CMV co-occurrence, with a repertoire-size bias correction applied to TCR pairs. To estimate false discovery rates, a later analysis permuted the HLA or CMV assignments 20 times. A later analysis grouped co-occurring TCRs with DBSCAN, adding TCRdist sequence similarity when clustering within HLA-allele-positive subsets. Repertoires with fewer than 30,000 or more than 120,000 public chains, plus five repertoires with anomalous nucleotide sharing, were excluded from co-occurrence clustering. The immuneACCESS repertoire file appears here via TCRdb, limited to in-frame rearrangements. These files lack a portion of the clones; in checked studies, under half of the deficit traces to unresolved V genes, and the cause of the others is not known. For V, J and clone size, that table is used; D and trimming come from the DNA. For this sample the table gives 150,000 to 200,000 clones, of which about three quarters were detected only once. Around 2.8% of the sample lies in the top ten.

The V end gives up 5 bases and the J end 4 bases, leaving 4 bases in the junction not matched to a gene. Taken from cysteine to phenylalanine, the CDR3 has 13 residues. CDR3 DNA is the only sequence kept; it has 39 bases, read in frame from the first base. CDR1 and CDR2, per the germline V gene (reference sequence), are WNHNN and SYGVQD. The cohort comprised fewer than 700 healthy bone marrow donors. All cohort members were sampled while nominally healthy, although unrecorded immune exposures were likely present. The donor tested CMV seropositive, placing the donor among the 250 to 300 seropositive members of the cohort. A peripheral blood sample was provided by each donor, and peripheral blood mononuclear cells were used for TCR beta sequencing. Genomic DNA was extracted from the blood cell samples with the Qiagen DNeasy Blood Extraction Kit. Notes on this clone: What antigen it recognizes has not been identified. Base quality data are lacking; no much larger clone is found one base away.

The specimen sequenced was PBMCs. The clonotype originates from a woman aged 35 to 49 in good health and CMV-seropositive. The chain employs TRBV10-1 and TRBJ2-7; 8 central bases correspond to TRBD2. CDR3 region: CASSPPGGYEQYF. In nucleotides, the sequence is TGCGCCAGCAGTCCACCGGGGGGGTACGAGCAGTACTTC.